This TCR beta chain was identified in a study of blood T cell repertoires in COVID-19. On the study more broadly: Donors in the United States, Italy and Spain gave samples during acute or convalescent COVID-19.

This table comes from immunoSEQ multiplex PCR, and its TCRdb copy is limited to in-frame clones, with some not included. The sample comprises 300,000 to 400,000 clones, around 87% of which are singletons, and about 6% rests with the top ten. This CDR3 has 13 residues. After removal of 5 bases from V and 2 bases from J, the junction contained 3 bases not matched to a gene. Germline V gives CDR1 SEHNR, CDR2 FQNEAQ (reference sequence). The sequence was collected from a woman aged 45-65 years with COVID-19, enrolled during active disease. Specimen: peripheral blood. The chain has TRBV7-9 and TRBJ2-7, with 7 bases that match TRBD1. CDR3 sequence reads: CASSDREAYEQYF. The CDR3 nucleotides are TGTGCCAGCAGCGACAGGGAAGCCTACGAGCAGTACTTC.